These 24 T cell receptor beta chains came from one sample sequenced in a study of T cell clonality in common variable immunodeficiency. General study results and limits: Fewer deletions and N-nucleotide insertions were reportedly seen in common variable immunodeficiency TCR beta sequences.

These receptors are not linked to any known antigen. Sequencing used immunoSEQ multiplex PCR; TCRdb keeps in-frame clones, though not all of them. Listed for the sample are 30,000 to 40,000 clones, none seen a single time. Material: peripheral blood mononuclear cells. These receptors were taken from a human donor with common variable immunodeficiency.

This clone occurred a few times. Read coverage stops 3 residues before the CDR3 terminus; the germline J gene supplies the remainder. The chain carries TRBV2 and TRBJ2-3; TRBD2 aligns across 8 bases. V shed 4 bases, J shed 0 bases, and the junction held 6 bases outside the gene matches. CDR1 and CDR2 from the germline V gene are SNHLY and FYNNEI. This CDR3 spans 16 amino acids. The CDR3 sequence is CASSVRAGGSTDTQYF. CDR3 DNA (partial): TGTGCCAGCAGTGTGAGGGCGGGGGGCAGCACAGATACG.

The sequenced CDR3 bases are TGTGCCTGGAGTGTACTAGCGGGGGGACCCACAGATACG. Protein product: CAWSVLAGGPTDT. The full CDR3 sequence reads CAWSVLAGGPTDTQYF. This chain links TRBV30 with TRBJ2-3, with 12 bases fitting TRBD2. The read finishes 3 residues shy of the CDR3 end, and the germline J gene is used to complete it. CDR3 length equals 16 residues. Germline trimming cut 0 bases from V and 2 bases from J; bases unmatched to any gene: 3. Germline V gene sequence: CDR1 GTSNPN, CDR2 SVGIG (reference sequence).

This clone was seen ten or more times. The CDR3 is cut off 3 residues early in the read; its end comes from the germline J gene. The chain links TRBV2 to TRBJ2-3; TRBD2 might be the D (6 bases). This CDR3 comprises 14 residues. CDR1 and CDR2 (germline): SNHLY, FYNNEI. Trimming left V 4 bases short and J 3 bases short, with 11 bases between. CDR3 in amino acids: CASSVERGTDTQYF. The CDR3 bases that were read are TGTGCCAGCAGTGTCGAACGGGGGACAGATACG. Drawing the rest from reference TRBV2 and TRBJ2-3, the complete variable domain is EPEVTQTPSHQVTQMGQEVILRCVPISNHLYFYWYRQILGQKVEFLVSFYNNEISEKSEIFDDQFSVERPDGSNFTLKIRSTKLEDSAMYFCASSVERGTDTQYFGPGTRLTVL.

This clone was seen at least ten times. Read sequence stops 3 residues before the CDR3 end, and the germline J gene provides the missing end. The J gene is TRBJ2-7, the V gene TRBV5-1, with 9 bases matching TRBD1. Trimming at V came to 4 bases and at J to 1 base, leaving 9 bases not matched to a gene. Germline CDR1 and CDR2: SGHRS and YFSETQ. The CDR3 is 16 residues long. The CDR3 bases that were read are TGCGCCAGCAGCATCGAACAGACAGGGGGATCCTACGAG. It translates to CASSIEQTGGSYE. The whole CDR3 protein reads CASSIEQTGGSYEQYF.

Worth noting for this clone: The sequenced fragment ends 3 residues before the CDR3 boundary, so the rest is inferred from the germline J gene. This chain joins TRBV7-9 and TRBJ2-1; no clear D. The CDR3 length is 13 residues. V lost 6 bases, J lost 2 bases, and 8 bases lay in between. The germline gives CDR1 SEHNR, CDR2 FQNEAQ (reference sequence). The DNA read from the CDR3 is TGTGCCAGCAGGAGCCTAGCCTACAATGAG. This codes for CASRSLAYNE. The whole CDR3 protein is CASRSLAYNEQFF.

This clone appeared a few times. The read is 3 residues too short to cover the CDR3 end, so that end is filled in from the germline J gene. The rearrangement uses TRBV7-8 and TRBJ1-5; D is ambiguous. The CDR3 has 14 amino acids. V lost 3 bases, J lost 4 bases, and 10 bases lay in between. The V gene's germline CDR1 is SGHVS and CDR2 FQNEAQ. CDR3 DNA (partial): TGTGCCAGCAGCTTGAACTCTCAAAATCAGCCC. Translation gives CASSLNSQNQP. The whole CDR3 protein is CASSLNSQNQPQHF.

A word on this clone: Coverage ceases 3 residues before the CDR3 finishes, and the germline J gene fills in the end. This chain links TRBV30 with TRBJ2-3; 8 bases map to TRBD2. This CDR3 is built from 17 residues. Germline CDR1 and CDR2: GTSNPN and SVGIG (reference sequence). V was clipped by 0 bases and J by 4 bases; unmatched bases: 12. The sequenced CDR3 bases are TGTGCCTGGAGTGTAAGGTGGGGGCAGCGGGGGCCAGATACG. Translating it yields CAWSVRWGQRGPDT. The complete CDR3 sequence is CAWSVRWGQRGPDTQYF.

This clone was seen only a few times. The CDR3 goes on 3 residues after the read ends, and that part is filled in from the germline J gene. This rearrangement joins TRBV20-1 to TRBJ2-1, with a weak D call TRBD2 (6 bases). This CDR3 contains 15 residues. Germline CDR1 DFQATT, CDR2 SNEGSKA (reference sequence). V dropped 3 bases and J dropped 4 bases, with 16 bases sitting between them. The CDR3 loop is CSARGAAGSYNEQFF. The DNA read from the CDR3 is TGCAGTGCTAGGGGAGCGGCGGGGTCTTACAATGAG.

A word on this clone: The read terminates 3 residues before the CDR3 end, so the remaining end is supplied by the germline J gene. The V gene is TRBV7-9, the J gene TRBJ2-7; the D gene is possibly TRBD2 (5 bases). CDR1 and CDR2 (germline): SEHNR, FQNEAQ (reference sequence). The CDR3 is 13 residues long. Trimming cost V 4 bases and J 2 bases, with 9 bases left between them. The part of the CDR3 DNA that was read is TGTGCCAGCAGCTCGGACTCAACCTACGAG. Protein: CASSSDSTYE. The CDR3 reads in full as CASSSDSTYEQYF.

This clone occurred many times. The read stops 3 residues short of the end of the CDR3; the missing end is completed from the germline J gene. V gene TRBV5-1 combines with J gene TRBJ1-4; D possibly corresponds to TRBD1 (6 bases). Trimming cost V 5 bases and J 7 bases, with 9 bases left between them. Germline loops: CDR1 SGHRS, CDR2 YFSETQ. The CDR3 length is 12 residues. The CDR3 region is CASRQGSEKLFF. The CDR3 DNA, read in part, is TGCGCCAGCAGGCAGGGGAGTGAAAAA.

This clone was recorded at least ten times. The CDR3 is cut off 3 residues early in the read; its end comes from the germline J gene. The chain employs TRBV30 and TRBJ2-1; unclear D gene. The V gene lost 2 bases and the J gene lost 5 bases, with 7 bases spanning the gap. CDR1 and CDR2 from the germline V gene are GTSNPN and SVGIG (reference sequence). This CDR3 contains 12 residues. The CDR3 bases that were read are TGTGCCTGGAGTCCCCGGGACAATGAG. Its protein is CAWSPRDNE. The full CDR3 sequence reads CAWSPRDNEQFF. The variable domain in full, completed from reference TRBV30 and TRBJ2-1, reads SQTIHQWPATLVQPVGSPLSLECTVEGTSNPNLYWYRQAAGRGLQLLFYSVGIGQISSEVPQNLSASRPQDRQFILSSKKLLLSDSGFYLCAWSPRDNEQFFGPGTRLTVL.

This clone was picked up a small number of times. The observed sequence ends 3 residues before the CDR3 terminus, with the missing tail filled in from the germline J gene. V is TRBV19 and J is TRBJ1-5; 7 nucleotides agree with TRBD1. CDR3 length: 15 amino acids. The germline V gene has CDR1 LNHDA and CDR2 SQIVND (reference sequence). V lost 5 bases and J lost 0; bases outside the gene matches: 4. Incomplete CDR3 DNA: TGTGCCAGTAGTCGTAACAGGGGTAGCAATCAGCCC. Translated: CASSRNRGSNQP. The complete CDR3 protein is CASSRNRGSNQPQHF.

This clone was picked up many times. The read ends 3 residues shy of where the CDR3 ends; the end is completed using the germline J gene. This chain joins TRBV6-1 and TRBJ2-7, with a weak D call TRBD2 (5 bases). The length of the CDR3 is 16 residues. Trimming left V 1 base short and J 4 bases short, with 17 bases between. Germline V lookup: CDR1 MNHNS, CDR2 SASEGT. CDR3 region: CASSEVPTRHSYEQYF. The DNA read from the CDR3 is TGTGCCAGCAGTGAAGTCCCCACTAGACACAGTTACGAG.

This clone was picked up a small number of times. Read sequence stops 3 residues before the CDR3 end, and the germline J gene provides the missing end. The rearrangement joins TRBV20-1 to TRBJ1-5; 9 bases agree with TRBD1. Germline-derived CDR1 and CDR2 are DFQATT and SNEGSKA (reference sequence). The CDR3 consists of 16 residues. Losses at the gene ends were 7 bases for V and 3 bases for J; bases not matched to a gene: 13. The sequenced CDR3 bases are TGCAGTGTTGGCCCGAATCAACAGGGGGCCAATCAGCCC. It specifies CSVGPNQQGANQP. The complete CDR3 sequence is CSVGPNQQGANQPQHF.

The sample holds many counts of this clone. With the read ending 3 residues before the CDR3 end, the germline J gene is used to fill in that end. This chain joins TRBV28 and TRBJ2-3, with 8 nucleotides matching TRBD2. V gave up 3 bases and J gave up 2 bases; unmatched junction bases: 4. The CDR3 consists of 15 residues. The V gene's germline CDR1 is MDHEN and CDR2 SYDVKM. Incomplete CDR3 DNA: TGTGCCAGCAGTTTTGGGACTAGTGCCACAGATACG. It translates to CASSFGTSATDT. The complete CDR3 protein is CASSFGTSATDTQYF.

In the case of this clone: The CDR3 end falls 3 residues outside the read, so it is completed with the germline J gene. The chain is built from TRBV30 and TRBJ1-3; D unresolved. This CDR3 region has 12 residues. The germline gives CDR1 GTSNPN, CDR2 SVGIG (reference sequence). V lost 2 bases and J 4 bases, leaving 6 bases between the germline ends. The sequenced part of the CDR3 DNA is TGTGCCTGGAGTAAAGGGGGAAACACC. Translated, it gives CAWSKGGNT. In full, the CDR3 is CAWSKGGNTIYF.

In its sample, this clone was seen many times. The CDR3 extends 3 residues past the end of the read, so its final part is completed from the germline J gene. The V and J genes are TRBV20-1 and TRBJ1-2, with TRBD1 matching over 10 bases. Germline values: CDR1 DFQATT, CDR2 SNEGSKA (reference sequence). This CDR3 region has 15 residues. Trimming at V came to 4 bases and at J to 2 bases, leaving 7 bases not matched to a gene. The CDR3 DNA, read in part, is TGCAGTGCTACATATAGACAGGGGGCGAACTATGGC. Its translation: CSATYRQGANYG. The full CDR3 sequence reads CSATYRQGANYGYTF.

This clone was counted between two and nine times. The read falls 3 residues short of the CDR3 end, and the missing part is taken from the germline J gene. V usage is TRBV7-2 and J usage is TRBJ2-7; 10 nucleotides line up with TRBD1. Germline V gene lookup returns CDR1 SGHTA and CDR2 FQGNSA. The CDR3 runs to 15 residues. Trimming took 1 base from V and 3 from J; bases not matched to a gene: 3. The part of the CDR3 DNA that was read is TGTGCCAGCAGCTTAGGGACAGGGGGAAACTACGAG. This encodes CASSLGTGGNYE. The CDR3 as a whole reads CASSLGTGGNYEQYF.

This clone was picked up many times. Read coverage stops 3 residues before the CDR3 terminus; the germline J gene supplies the remainder. V and J are TRBV19 and TRBJ2-2; D may be TRBD2 (5 bases). From germline, CDR1 is LNHDA and CDR2 SQIVND (reference sequence). The CDR3 totals 18 residues. Trimming left V 0 bases short and J 1 base short, with 15 bases between. The CDR3 here is CASSIDGRAELNTGELFF. Incomplete CDR3 DNA: TGTGCCAGTAGTATAGATGGGCGAGCGGAATTGAACACCGGGGAG.

The sample holds a few counts of this clone. From the germline J gene comes the end of the CDR3, since the read stops 3 residues before it. The rearrangement links TRBV11-2 to TRBJ2-5; D is possibly TRBD2 (5 bases). The V gene's germline CDR1 is SGHAT and CDR2 FQNNGV. Trimming left V 4 bases short and J 2 bases short, with 14 bases between. This CDR3 contains 15 residues. CDR3 DNA (partial): TGTGCCAGCAGCTGGGCGGGCGGTTATCAAGAGACC. Its protein is CASSWAGGYQET. The full-length CDR3 reads as CASSWAGGYQETQYF.

The CDR3 sequence is CASSPGTGGLGGYTF. The sequenced CDR3 bases are TGTGCCAGCTCACCAGGGACAGGGGGCTTGGGTGGC. J is TRBJ1-2 and V is TRBV18; 12 nucleotides match TRBD1. The read gets to within 3 residues of the CDR3 end, and the germline J gene fills in the rest. The length of the CDR3 is 15 residues. V dropped 2 bases and J dropped 7; count of bases not matched to a gene: 5. CDR1 and CDR2 (germline): KGHSH, LQKENI. The complete variable domain, with remaining parts taken from reference TRBV18 and TRBJ1-2, reads NAGVMQNPRHLVRRRGQEARLRCSPMKGHSHVYWYRQLPEEGLKFMVYLQKENIIDESGMPKERFSAEFPKEGPSILRIQQVVRGDSAAYFCASSPGTGGLGGYTFGSGTRLTVV.

This clone was seen a few times. The chain's CDR3 is CASSDRGGATEAFF. The CDR3 DNA, read in part, is TGTGCCAGCAGTGATAGAGGGGGAGCCACTGAA. The J gene is TRBJ1-1, the V gene TRBV2; maybe TRBD1 (6 bases). The read terminates 3 residues ahead of where the CDR3 ends, so the germline J gene completes it. Per the germline V gene, CDR1 is SNHLY and CDR2 is FYNNEI. The CDR3 is 14 residues long. V was clipped by 3 bases and J by 4 bases, with 12 bases between them.

This clone was counted at least ten times. The read ends 3 residues early relative to the CDR3; the germline J gene fills the gap. This CDR3 is also generated by other DNA sequences in the sample. The chain is built from TRBV7-9 and TRBJ1-1, with D unclear. The CDR3 length is 13 residues. V lost 1 base to trimming and J lost 5 bases, with 8 bases between them. The germline CDR1 and CDR2 sequences are SEHNR and FQNEAQ (reference sequence). The chain's CDR3 is CASSLDAVTEAFF. CDR3 bases read: TGTGCCAGCAGCTTAGACGCGGTTACTGAA. The full variable domain, its missing parts supplied by reference TRBV7-9 and TRBJ1-1, is DTGVSQNPRHKITKRGQNVTFRCDPISEHNRLYWYRQTLGQGPEFLTYFQNEAQLEKSRLLSDRFSAERPKGSFSTLEIQRTEQGDSAMYLCASSLDAVTEAFFGQGTRLTVV.

Notes on this clone: From the germline J gene comes the end of the CDR3, since the read stops 3 residues before it. V gene TRBV18 combines with J gene TRBJ2-3; 10 bases are shared with TRBD2. The length of the CDR3 is 16 residues. The germline gives CDR1 KGHSH, CDR2 LQKENI. Germline trimming cut 1 base from V and 3 bases from J; bases unmatched to any gene: 4. CDR3 residues: CASSPRSGGRTDTQYF. The CDR3 bases that were read are TGTGCCAGCTCACCACGTAGCGGGGGGCGGACAGATACG.